This TCR beta chain was captured by sequencing in a study of CD8 T cells in Susac syndrome (dated by TCRdb to about 2019). Turning to the overall study: Among the Susac syndrome patients who were sequenced, clinically active disease was present in five or six and clinical remission was observed in about eight. The study used repertoire sequencing to test whether antigen drove CD8+ T cell activation and differentiation in Susac syndrome. The study compared CD8+ T cell repertoire clonality among around 11 healthy donors, 14 Susac syndrome patients and approximately 16 multiple sclerosis patients. Susac syndrome patients were therapy-naive, on corticosteroids (some also receiving IVIg), or on IVIg alone at blood withdrawal. Study-wide findings and limitations: The number of individuals in the TCR sequencing and HLA analysis was acknowledged as relatively small. Clonal expansion was observed in Susac syndrome CD8+ repertoires, with the highest expansion in CD8+ TEMRA cells and greater expansion in clinically active than in remitting patients. Looking at Susac-specific public clones, the researchers identified roughly 17 in the total CD8+ repertoire and five or six in the CD8+ TEMRA repertoire.

High-throughput TCR beta sequencing profiled peripheral blood CD8+ and CD4+ T cells from healthy donors, Susac syndrome patients and multiple sclerosis patients. Susac syndrome patients met recently defined diagnostic criteria for definite or probable disease. Bulk CD8+ and CD4+ T cells were purified by magnetic negative isolation, whereas CD8+ TEMRA cells were enriched by FACS. Blood was collected in EDTA tubes and processed within 24 hours, with PBMCs isolated through density gradient centrifugation. PBMCs destined for TCR sequencing were cryopreserved in liquid nitrogen and later thawed in a 37 °C water bath. Purity of sorted or isolated CD4+, CD8+ and CD8+ TEMRA cells was at least 90%. RNA was extracted using the RNeasy kit, and roughly 0.5 to 1 ug of the RNA was reverse transcribed with random hexamers. The immunoSEQ multiplex PCR assay, which covers 54 Vbeta and 13 Jbeta segments, was used to amplify TCR beta CDR3 regions. PCR amplification bias was corrected by using a synthetic template baseline for primer optimization and computational correction. Processing in the source paper ran as follows. Reads were assigned to V, D and J genes according to IMGT and analyzed in immunoSEQ Analyzer, with only productive sequences retained. Clonality was computed as one minus Shannon entropy normalized by log2 of the number of productive unique sequences. For each patient and control, public and private clones were evaluated among the 100 most prevalent clones. Clones were defined as Susac-specific if absent from the healthy and MS cohorts, from around 1,000 published viral clones and from other ImmuneACCESS disease sequences. The raw public data were reprocessed by TCRdb itself: fastp quality trimming at Q25, MiXCR clonotype calling, in-frame beta chains only. When rows share a CDR3 protein, they turn into one entry using the most common DNA and genes. The V and J calls were determined by TCRdb, not by the authors. Within this sample are 75,000 to 95,000 distinct CDR3 sequences, with about 93% of them counted one time only. The biggest ten clones account for approximately 0.5% of the sample.

Notes on this clonotype: Its recognized antigen is unknown. No much larger clonotype is one base removed from it; base qualities were not supplied.

V and J are truncated by 7 bases and 10 bases respectively, leaving an intervening sequence of 17 bases. The CDR3 runs 14 amino acids, cysteine and phenylalanine included. Left in the record is the CDR3 DNA by itself, 42 bases read in frame from the first base. As encoded in the germline V gene, CDR1 is MRHNA while CDR2 is SNTAGT. Sequenced: CD8+ T cells from PBMCs. The receptor comes from a human donor with Susac syndrome. The sequence links TRBV6-4 to TRBJ1-6, with the identity of the D gene unclear. The CDR3 has the sequence CASITRVCGSPLHF. Read as DNA, the sequence is TGTGCCAGCATCACCCGGGTCTGCGGATCACCCCTCCACTTT.